This T cell receptor (beta chain) was recorded in a study of T cells in Graves' hyperthyroidism and ophthalmopathy. General study findings and limits: A model built on 13 V-J features separated ophthalmopathy from stable hyperthyroidism. Ophthalmopathy was identified by the model a median about 6 months ahead of onset.

Template material for amplifying TCR beta CDR3 regions consisted of RNA transcripts. With the HTBI primer set, the TCR CDR3 went through a first round of RT-PCR. TCRdb re-derived calls from the multiplex PCR reads in MiXCR, one entry per CDR3 protein. The data show about 610,000 distinct CDR3 sequences, roughly 15% seen once. Together with thyroid ultrasound, orbital computed tomography, serum thyroxine and TRAb, clinical symptoms were used for diagnoses. The authors took PBMCs from 8 to 10 ml fresh peripheral blood. This clonotype has a handful of counts. As yet, its antigen is unknown. The clonotype originates from a woman in her thirties or forties with Graves' ophthalmopathy. The sequencing sample was made of blood.

The CDR3 is CASSSGDNNQPQHF. The CDR3 nucleotides read TGTGCCAGCAGCTCGGGGGACAACAATCAGCCCCAGCATTTT. The chain combines TRBV9 with TRBJ1-5; D possibly corresponds to TRBD1 (6 bases). Germline CDR1 reads SGDLS; CDR2 reads YYNGEE. The CDR3 consists of 14 residues. Trimming shortened V by 4 bases and J by 3 bases, and 11 bases separated the two germline ends.